What follows describes a single TCR beta chain. This specimen belongs to a study of blood T cell repertoires in COVID-19. Turning to the study itself: Donors in the United States, Italy and Spain gave samples during acute or convalescent COVID-19. T cells, B-cell-depleted T cells, or PBMCs supplied cDNA or gDNA.

Germline CDR1 reads LGHDT; CDR2 reads YNNKEL (reference sequence). The CDR3 sequence is 15 residues long. V shed 5 bases, J shed 5 bases, and the junction held 9 bases outside the gene matches. Per the original data handling: Estimated nucleated cell counts came from reference gene primer amplification. Assay used: immunoSEQ multiplex PCR; TCRdb lists only in-frame clones, some missing. Clone size and the V and J calls come from that table; the DNA yielded D and trimming. Here the sample spans under 200,000 clones, approximately 90% being singletons. The rearrangement links TRBV3-1 (or the pseudogene TRBV3-2) to TRBJ2-5, with TRBD1 identical over 9 bases. Source material: peripheral blood. The clonotype was recovered from a man aged 50-59 years with acute or convalescent COVID-19. The CDR3 coding sequence is TGTGCCAGCAGCGTCCATCGGGACAGGGCGGAGACCCAGTACTTC. Translation: CASSVHRDRAETQYF.